What follows are 26 T cell receptor beta chains derived from one specimen sequenced in a study of tumor and adjacent non-tumor tissue in lung cancer. The template was RNA from unsorted bulk tissue. The normal lung tissue was taken more than 3 cm from the tumor edge. The library came from three nested PCR rounds adapted from ARM-PCR protocols. One entry per CDR3 protein results from TCRdb running MiXCR on the multiplex PCR reads. The table has some 100,000 distinct CDR3 sequences, 65% seen once. The sample taken for sequencing was distant non-tumor lung tissue. The receptor set was obtained from a man aged 25 to 40 with non-small cell lung cancer.

On this clonotype: A much larger clone differs by one base, so this may be a read error. This sequence joins TRBV20-1 and TRBJ1-6, with 8 bases identical to TRBD1. In germline, CDR1 is DFQATT, CDR2 SNEGSKA (reference sequence). The CDR3 runs 16 residues. Here the CDR3 DNA reads TGCAGTGCTAGCGGAACCGCAGGGGGCCGAAATTCACTCCTCCACTTT. It encodes CSASGTAGGRNSLLHF.

This clonotype came up many times. The chain couples TRBV29-1 to TRBJ2-7; 9 bases align to TRBD1. Germline V gene lookup returns CDR1 SQVTM and CDR2 ANQGSEA. Trimming at V came to 2 bases and at J to 4 bases, leaving 6 bases not matched to a gene. The CDR3 has 14 amino acids. The CDR3 reads CSVEIQGAGYEQYF. The DNA for the CDR3 is TGCAGCGTTGAAATACAGGGGGCGGGATACGAGCAGTACTTC.

Remarks on this clonotype: The junction differs from germline at one of its ends, possibly a read error. The chain couples TRBV11-1 to TRBJ1-6; D ambiguous. The CDR3 contains 15 residues. Germline assignment: CDR1 SGHAT and CDR2 FQDESV (reference sequence). CDR3 bases: TGTGCCAGTAGCCCTTGGGCGGGAACCAATTCACCCCCCGACTTT. Amino acids: CASSPWAGTNSPPDF.

The rearrangement joins TRBV11-2 to TRBJ2-7; 7 bases align to TRBD1. In germline, CDR1 is SGHAT, CDR2 FQNNGV. V was clipped by 7 bases and J by 3 bases; unmatched bases: 15. The CDR3 extends over 16 amino acids. CDR3 amino acids: CASIPTTGWGLYEQYF. CDR3 nucleotide sequence: TGTGCCAGCATACCGACGACAGGGTGGGGCCTCTACGAGCAGTACTTC.

Comment on this clonotype: A much larger clone lies one base from this, so it may be a read error. The V gene is TRBV12-3 or TRBV12-4, the J gene TRBJ1-1; 7 nucleotides align to TRBD1. The CDR3 loop spans 16 amino acids. The CDR3 DNA reads TGTGCCAGCAGTTCCCAGGGGACAGACATGAACACTAAAGCTTTCTTT. Translating gives CASSSQGTDMNTKAFF.

Ten or more counts support this clonotype. The chain joins TRBV6-1 to TRBJ1-1, with 7 bases lining up with TRBD1. CDR1 is MNHNS, CDR2 SASEGT, per germline. CDR3 length equals 14 residues. V was clipped by 3 bases and J by 2 bases; unmatched bases: 3. This CDR3 reads CASSERQGNTEAFF. The CDR3 DNA reads TGTGCCAGCAGTGAGAGACAGGGCAACACTGAAGCTTTCTTT.

This clonotype came up a few times. It may be a read error: a sequence one base away is much more abundant. The gene calls are TRBV4-2 and TRBJ2-7; D gene ambiguous. The V end was cut by 1 base, the J end by 2 bases, with 12 bases between. The CDR3 contains 15 residues. CDR1 is LGHNA, CDR2 YNFKEQ, per germline. The CDR3 region has the DNA TGTGCCAGCAGCCAAGGAACCAACGAGGCCTACGAGCAGTACTTC. It is translated as CASSQGTNEAYEQYF.

To note about this clonotype: Possible read error: a much larger clone is one base away. The chain has TRBV20-1 and TRBJ2-1; maybe TRBD2 (6 bases). Per the germline V gene, CDR1 is DFQATT and CDR2 is SNEGSKA (reference sequence). V shed 4 bases and J shed 3 bases, with 13 bases lying between them. The CDR3 has 14 residues. Here the CDR3 reads CSAIADRGYNEQFF. In DNA form, the CDR3 reads TGCAGTGCTATAGCGGACCGGGGCTACAATGAGCAGTTCTTC.

A word on this clonotype: A read error may be the cause here, since a much bigger clone is one base away. The chain recombines TRBV4-1 with TRBJ2-5; TRBD2 matches 13 bases. The junction had 6 bases not matched to a gene; V was cut back by 4 bases and J by 7 bases. The germline V gene has CDR1 MGHRA and CDR2 YSYEKL. The CDR3 has 15 residues. The CDR3 here is CASSLALAGGGTQYF. CDR3 in DNA: TGCGCCAGCAGCCTGGCACTAGCGGGAGGGGGGACCCAGTACTTC.

This clonotype was seen at least ten times. The rearrangement joins TRBV20-1 to TRBJ1-4; D unresolved. The CDR3 covers 12 residues. CDR1 DFQATT and CDR2 SNEGSKA come from the germline V gene (reference sequence). Trimming took off 6 bases at V and 7 bases at J, with 12 bases between the two ends. CDR3 loop: CSAQDESEKLFF. Here the CDR3 DNA reads TGCAGTGCCCAGGACGAGTCTGAAAAACTGTTTTTT.

The J gene is TRBJ2-5, the V gene TRBV11-2, with 7 bases that match TRBD1. The V and J ends lost 0 bases and 13 bases, in that order; junction bases with no gene match: 17. CDR3 length equals 16 residues. Germline loops: CDR1 SGHAT, CDR2 FQNNGV. CDR3 loop: CASSLDKNRGQEARYF. DNA for the CDR3: TGTGCCAGCAGCTTAGATAAGAACAGGGGACAAGAGGCCCGGTACTTC.

This clonotype was seen ten or more times. The chain links TRBV20-1 to TRBJ1-2; 8 bases fit TRBD1. Unmatched junction bases numbered 2, after V lost 1 base and J lost 1 base. Germline loops: CDR1 DFQATT, CDR2 SNEGSKA (reference sequence). CDR3 length: 14 amino acids. The CDR3 sequence: CSARAGQGNYGYTF. In DNA, the CDR3 is TGCAGTGCTAGAGCAGGACAGGGTAACTATGGCTACACCTTC.

In regard to this clonotype: In this CDR3 the conserved last residue, phenylalanine or tryptophan, is missing, so a read error is likely. This sequence joins TRBV20-1 and TRBJ2-3; perhaps TRBD2 as D (8 bases). Germline-derived CDR1 and CDR2 are DFQATT and SNEGSKA (reference sequence). Between the trimmed V and J ends, which lost 0 bases and 3 bases, there was a span of 16 bases. CDR3 length: 16 residues. DNA of the CDR3: TGCAGTGCTAGAGAAGGGGGCGGGAGGATGACAGATACGCAGTATTTG. This codes for CSAREGGGRMTDTQYL.

This clonotype has a handful of counts. A much larger clone lies a single base off, so this may be a read error. This rearrangement joins TRBV11-2 to TRBJ1-2; TRBD1 might be the D (6 bases). Germline CDR1 and CDR2: SGHAT and FQNNGV. CDR3 length: 14 amino acids. As DNA, the CDR3 is TGTGCCAGCAGCCCCCCAGGGGTTAACTGTGGCTACATCTTC. Amino acids: CASSPPGVNCGYIF.

This clonotype was detected a few times. A much more abundant neighbour one base away suggests this may be a read error. CDR3 sequence (DNA): TGTGCCAGCAGTTTGGGGGGCTACTACGAGCAGTACTTC. This sequence encodes CASSLGGYYEQYF. This chain uses TRBV28 with TRBJ2-7; TRBD1 or TRBD2 may be the D gene (6 bases each). This CDR3 contains 13 residues. Germline-derived CDR1 and CDR2 are MDHEN and SYDVKM. The V end lost 3 bases, the J end lost 3 bases, and 9 bases lay between the germline ends.

This clonotype was picked up one time. The V call is TRBV30, the J call TRBJ2-7; 12 nucleotides match TRBD1. CDR1 is GTSNPN and CDR2 is SVGIG in the germline V gene (reference sequence). The CDR3 is 14 amino acids. Trimming removed 3 bases from V and 7 bases from J; junction bases left unmatched: 7. CDR3 amino acids: CAWRGTGGRGEQYF. In DNA, the CDR3 is TGTGCCTGGAGAGGGACAGGGGGCCGAGGGGAGCAGTACTTC.

The chain uses TRBV12-3 or TRBV12-4 and TRBJ2-5, with 7 bases aligning to TRBD2. The CDR3 has 14 residues. The J segment lost 4 bases and the V segment lost 7 bases, leaving 9 bases of the junction unmatched. The CDR3, as DNA: TGTGCCAGCAACCCCGGAGAGCGGGGAGAGACCCAGTACTTC. Its protein product is CASNPGERGETQYF.

The chain combines TRBV4-1 with TRBJ1-5; tentative D call: TRBD1 (6 bases). The J call may be incorrect, as the DNA end agrees better with TRBJ2-3. The germline V gene has CDR1 MGHRA and CDR2 YSYEKL. This CDR3 is 15 amino acids long. CDR3 in amino acids: CASSPDQGSNQPQYF. The CDR3, as DNA: TGCGCCAGCAGCCCTGACCAGGGGAGCAATCAGCCCCAGTATTTT.

The V call is TRBV19, the J call TRBJ2-7, with D possibly being TRBD1 or TRBD2 (5 bases each). CDR1 is LNHDA, CDR2 SQIVND, per germline (reference sequence). V was trimmed by 6 bases and J by 5 bases, leaving 14 bases between them. The CDR3 loop spans 13 amino acids. The CDR3 reads CASRIPRGDEQYF. CDR3 DNA sequence: TGTGCCAGTAGGATCCCGAGGGGCGACGAGCAGTACTTC. The whole variable domain, remainder taken from reference TRBV19 and TRBJ2-7, is DGGITQSPKYLFRKEGQNVTLSCEQNLNHDAMYWYRQDPGQGLRLIYYSQIVNDFQKGDIAEGYSVSREKKESFPLTVTSAQKNPTAFYLCASRIPRGDEQYFGPGTRLTVT.

This clonotype was detected ten times or more. One junction end does not reproduce the germline sequence, and a read error may be involved. The chain uses TRBV12-3 or TRBV12-4 and TRBJ1-1, with TRBD1 matching over 7 bases. The length of the CDR3 is 10 residues. The DNA for the CDR3 is TGCGACAGGGTTTTGACTGAAGCTTTCTTT. As protein: CDRVLTEAFF.

Details on this clonotype: Relative to the germline gene, one junction end is altered; a read error may explain this. The chain recombines TRBV4-1 with TRBJ2-7; D not resolved. This CDR3 contains 14 residues. CDR1 is MGHRA, CDR2 YSYEKL, per germline. CDR3 DNA sequence: TGCGCCTGCAGCCAAGTCTTGTTATCCTACGAGCAGTACTTC. This codes for CACSQVLLSYEQYF.

Concerning this clonotype itself: A read error may explain this, as a much larger clone is one base away. A read error is likely, as this CDR3 ends without the conserved phenylalanine or tryptophan. This chain links TRBV5-6 with TRBJ1-5; 7 nucleotides align to TRBD1. The length of the CDR3 is 15 residues. After removal of 2 bases from V and 1 base from J, the junction contained 3 bases not matched to a gene. Germline lookup yields CDR1 SGHDT and CDR2 YYEEEE. The CDR3 protein is CASSLSGQSNQPQHL. Written as DNA, the CDR3 is TGTGCCAGCAGCTTATCGGGACAGAGCAATCAGCCCCAGCATCTT.

The J gene is TRBJ2-3, the V gene TRBV6-2 or TRBV6-3; 7 nucleotides line up with TRBD1. CDR1 MNHEY and CDR2 SVGEGT come from the germline V gene. The CDR3 has 14 residues. The trim removed 10 bases at V and 5 bases at J, leaving 12 bases unmatched. CDR3 amino acids: CANNPRRTGDTQYF. CDR3 bases: TGTGCCAACAACCCTCGGAGGACAGGAGATACGCAGTATTTT.

This clonotype was recorded at least ten times. V gene TRBV20-1 combines with J gene TRBJ1-3; D gene unclear. The CDR3 loop spans 15 amino acids. Per germline, CDR1 DFQATT and CDR2 SNEGSKA (reference sequence). Deletions cut 6 bases from V and 0 bases from J, with 15 bases between. The CDR3 spells CSAKRPADSGNTIYF. CDR3 nucleotide sequence: TGCAGTGCCAAGCGCCCGGCAGACTCTGGAAACACCATATATTTT.

Regarding this clonotype: The junction shows a germline mismatch at one end, possibly a read error. V usage is TRBV11-3 and J usage is TRBJ1-1; D is uncertain. There are 15 residues in the CDR3. Germline V gene lookup returns CDR1 SGHNT and CDR2 YENEEA. The CDR3 nucleotides read TGTGCTAGCAGCTCCCTGGATAAGAGGGACACTGAAGCTTTCTTT. This codes for CASSSLDKRDTEAFF.

With regard to this clonotype: This sequence may be a read error, since a much larger clone differs from it by one base. In this CDR3 the conserved last residue, phenylalanine or tryptophan, is missing, so a read error is likely. As DNA, the CDR3 is TGTGCCAGCAGGGGGGGCCCCCTACTCAACACCGGGGAGCTGTTTTCT. This codes for CASRGGPLLNTGELFS. This sequence joins TRBV6-5 and TRBJ2-2; D may correspond to TRBD1 or TRBD2 (6 bases each). With 6 bases removed from V and 2 bases from J, the gap between germline ends came to 16 bases. The germline CDR1 and CDR2 sequences are MNHEY and SVGAGI. CDR3 length: 16 residues.